This T cell receptor beta chain came from a study of cytomegalovirus exposure and HLA in healthy donors (dated by TCRdb to about 2017). For context, the study as a whole: In an earlier analysis of 450 to 750 of the donors, 250 to 300 Gb of sequence data and 120 million or so unique TCR beta sequences from roughly 190 million T cells were reported. An early release covering about 600 HLA-typed donors comprised about 320 gigabases of sequencing data and 85 million to 100 million unique TCR sequences. Of the roughly 390 genotyped donors, roughly 80% fell in the genetic ancestry cluster associated with self-reported Caucasian donors. The study aimed to test whether signatures of past pathogen exposure could be identified by cataloging public T cell receptors. The T cell repertoires of some 700 subjects were profiled by immunosequencing and related to cytomegalovirus serostatus. Along with the approximately 700-subject first cohort, a separate validation cohort of over a hundred different subjects was used. To predict cytomegalovirus infection status, the study combined high-throughput TCR immunosequencing, statistical association of individual TCRs with disease status, and machine learning. To study patterns of TCR occurrence, a later analysis re-analyzed previously published TCR beta repertoires from 550 to 800 donors and added high-resolution HLA genotyping. In the later analysis, no new phenotypic data were used to find candidate immune exposures; instead, reliance was placed on TCR beta sequences and their occurrence across donors. An earlier analysis of 450 to 750 of the donors used high-throughput TCR beta sequencing to judge whether each TCR beta V gene segment behaved as functional or pseudogenic. Alongside the repertoire data, information on donor age, sex, ethnicity and CMV serostatus was compiled. Genome-wide SNP genotypes for about 60% of the 666 donors were used in a later genetic analysis, which treated that subset as a discovery cohort. Every discovery cohort repertoire had been produced on one sequencing platform. HLA typing covered class I and class II loci at four-digit resolution. The number of donors typed differed by locus, with roughly 620-630 for A, B, C, DRB1 and DQB1, roughly 520 for DQA1, 600 to 610 for DPA1, and 450 to 480 for DPB1. Several DR-DQ haplotypes were treated as single units for association and clustering because of strong linkage in the cohort. Among some 400 genotyped donors of the cohort, an average of around 250,000 unique TCR beta nucleotide sequences was sequenced per donor, of which about 19% were non-productive.

The cohort consisted of 650 to 850 healthy bone marrow donors. At the time of sampling, all cohort members were nominally healthy, though unrecorded immune exposures were likely present. The donor tested CMV seronegative and was one of the 352 seronegative cohort members. Every donor gave a peripheral blood sample, and the peripheral blood mononuclear cells from that sample were used for TCR beta sequencing. The Qiagen DNeasy Blood Extraction Kit was used to extract genomic DNA from the blood cell samples. Details on this clone: The antigen it binds to is not known. No base quality information exists; no much larger clone differs at one position.

The library was generated by the immunoSEQ multiplex PCR assay. A mixture of 60 forward primers for TCR Vbeta segments and 13 reverse primers for TCR Jbeta segments was used in the multiplex PCR. A multiplex PCR assay on genomic DNA amplified the CDR3 region of rearranged TCR beta genes. On the Illumina HiSeq System, the amplified TCR beta libraries were sequenced as 87-base-pair reads. Per the authors' processing: A later analysis counted about 80 million unique TCR beta chains across the 650 to 700 repertoires, and around 9.9 million of these chains were shared by at least two donors. To remove PCR and sequencing errors, raw reads were error-corrected and collapsed into unique sequences using a nearest-neighbor algorithm that merged closely related sequences. CDR3 sequences were aligned to IMGT reference sequences to assign V, D and J gene segments. For a sequence to be retained, at least a six-nucleotide match to both a V gene segment and a J gene segment was required. A rearrangement counted as productive if the CDR3 had no stop codons and remained in frame with V and J, and every other rearrangement counted as non-productive. Following IMGT convention, CDR3 was defined as the stretch from the second conserved V-encoded cysteine up to the conserved J-encoded phenylalanine. The earlier analysis of roughly 590 of the donors excluded sequences that lacked an unambiguous match to a single V gene segment. An earlier analysis of a few hundred of the donors classified V segments as functional when productive rearrangements were above 56.7% and as segregating when the standard deviation between donors was above 5%. To diagnose cytomegalovirus status from the catalog of TCR beta chain sequences, a statistical classification framework was built. In a later analysis, TCR nucleotide sequences were compared against IMGT/GENE-DB human TR gene sequences so that V and J genes could be assigned. The TCRdist pipeline was used in a later analysis to assign CDR3 sequences and most-parsimonious VDJ recombination scenarios. In a later analysis, each TCR beta chain was defined by its CDR3 amino acid sequence together with its V-gene family, and reads without a unique V-gene family were excluded. A later analysis removed over 500 highly shared, low-generation-probability nucleotide sequences to deal with suspected cross-contamination and a sequencing artifact. In a later analysis, a clonal expansion index was calculated for each public chain from normalized within-repertoire ranks of inferred template counts. Generation probabilities in a later analysis came from a VDJ recombination model fitted to out-of-frame rearrangements, and those results were checked against IGoR. In a later analysis, TCR-TCR, TCR-HLA and TCR-CMV co-occurrence was scored with hypergeometric tests, and a repertoire-size bias correction was applied to TCR pairs. To estimate false discovery rates, a later analysis permuted the HLA or CMV assignments 20 times. In a later analysis, co-occurring TCRs were grouped with DBSCAN, and TCRdist sequence similarity was added when clustering was performed within HLA-allele-positive subsets. For co-occurrence clustering, repertoires with fewer than 30,000 or more than 120,000 public chains were excluded, along with about five repertoires with anomalous nucleotide sharing. TCRdb obtained this table from immuneACCESS and retained in-frame rearrangements with V and J assigned. These tables miss some clones; where compared with another copy, unresolved V genes account for less than half of the shortfall, and the remainder is unexplained. V, J and clone size were drawn from that table, and D and trimming were deduced from the DNA. This sample lists 200,000 to 250,000 clones; around 73% were detected once. 3.5% to 4% of the sample goes to the ten largest clones.

General findings and caveats noted by the study authors: The only immune exposure information available for the cohort was CMV serostatus. In a later analysis, TCR association rates were found to vary across HLA loci, with the most associated TCRs seen for DRB1 alleles and the fewest for HLA-C alleles. Because counts were too low, seventeen rarely observed V segments, including chromosome 9 orphons, were excluded from the earlier analysis of under 650 of the donors. In a later analysis, HLA-associated TCR beta chains showed more clonal expansion and lower generation probabilities than non-associated chains that were equally common. While some public TCRs were present in many individuals, most TCR sequences turned up only very rarely across donors. The sequencing pipeline was judged likely to have produced a cluster of highly shared sequence variants as a technical artifact. Linkage disequilibrium might explain the correlated functional status among segregating V segments, but an unknown experimental factor could not be excluded. According to a later genetic analysis, donors in an Asian-associated ancestry cluster had fewer N-insertions in productive TCRs than the approximately 650-donor mean. A later analysis reported that several top co-occurrence clusters appeared linked to parvovirus B19, influenza, CMV and Epstein-Barr virus. In a later analysis, some 18,000 TCR beta sequences were associated with specific HLA alleles at a false discovery rate of 0.05. Broadly in line with IMGT annotations, most TCR beta V segments showed up in productive rearrangements about 87% or about 30% of the time in an earlier analysis of 587 of the donors. The authors suggested that the approach could potentially be generalized to other disease states and immunological phenotypes. A further reported finding was that TCR beta sequences accurately predicted the HLA-A and HLA-B alleles for most subjects in the first cohort. Presence/absence analyses assumed roughly uniform sequencing depth across donors, an assumption that may not hold. A later analysis found that most CMV-associated TCR beta chains appeared HLA-restricted, with HLA associations seemingly driven largely by CMV exposure. The classifier was reported to diagnose cytomegalovirus status with high specificity and sensitivity in both the original cohort and the validation cohort. Only TCR beta chains were sequenced in this cohort, and the absence of alpha or paired-chain data limited detectable features. In a later genetic analysis, a missense DCLRE1C variant was associated with V-gene and J-gene trimming of TCR beta chains, and the association was replicated in an independent cohort. When HLA alleles, especially DR and DQ, strongly co-occurred, attributing TCR associations to individual alleles was difficult. A few of the identified cytomegalovirus-associated TCR beta chains were confirmed in vitro to be specific for cytomegalovirus antigens. The study listed 164 TCR beta chains as associated with cytomegalovirus. Because some donors lacked HLA typing at each locus, the association tests relied only on the typed subset.

This TCR derives from a male donor in good health and CMV-seronegative. Sequenced: PBMCs.

The CDR3 sequence is CASSSGTRGNTQYF. The DNA reads TGTGCCAGCAGCTCCGGGACTAGGGGCAATACGCAGTATTTT. The chain was built from TRBV7-9 and TRBJ2-3, with 8 bases matching TRBD2. CDR1 and CDR2 were assigned from the germline V gene (reference sequence) as SEHNR and FQNEAQ. V and J are trimmed by 4 bases and 7 bases, and the gene matches miss 7 bases of the junction. The CDR3 starts with the cysteine, ends with the phenylalanine, and has 14 residues. Kept here is only the CDR3 DNA, which spans 42 bases and is read in frame from base 1.